These T cell receptor beta chains were read from a single sample in a study of cytomegalovirus exposure and HLA in healthy donors. Sequencing was performed with immunoSEQ multiplex PCR; in TCRdb, only in-frame clones are kept and a portion is missing. The table records 150,000 to 170,000 clones, 80% of them present only once. Sequenced sample: PBMCs. The receptors here all came from a man aged 25-45 years in good health and CMV-seropositive. Each CDR3 is given with its conserved first and last residue. The D gene is left open where the match is weak. Not all rows give a size; the values are once, few, many and, for expanded clones, a class.

V: TRBV9; size: NA; D: NA; J: TRBJ2-7; CDR3: CASSVGGGQAYEQYF; DNA: TGTGCCAGCAGCGTAGGGGGGGGACAGGCCTACGAGCAGTACTTC
V: TRBV7-9; size: few; D: NA; J: TRBJ1-4; CDR3: CASRVGPSEKLFF; DNA: TGTGCCAGCAGGGTGGGCCCGAGCGAAAAACTGTTTTTT
V: TRBV28; size: NA; D: TRBD2; J: TRBJ2-5; CDR3: CASSQAGAGQETQYF; DNA: TGTGCCAGCAGTCAAGCGGGAGCGGGGCAAGAGACCCAGTACTTC
V: TRBV7-3; size: NA; D: NA; J: TRBJ2-1; CDR3: CASSLRPQEHGNEQFF; DNA: TGTGCCAGCAGCTTAAGGCCACAGGAGCATGGCAATGAGCAGTTCTTC
V: TRBV28; size: NA; D: NA; J: TRBJ2-7; CDR3: CASTPLGSYEQYF; DNA: TGTGCCAGCACCCCCCTGGGGAGCTACGAGCAGTACTTC
V: TRBV14; size: NA; D: TRBD1; J: TRBJ2-3; CDR3: CASSRRDRGDTQYF; DNA: TGTGCCAGCAGCCGGAGGGACAGGGGGGATACGCAGTATTTT
V: TRBV6-1; size: NA; D: NA; J: TRBJ2-7; CDR3: CASILSRVGYEQYF; DNA: TGTGCCAGCATCTTAAGCAGGGTCGGCTACGAGCAGTACTTC
V: TRBV28; size: few; D: NA; J: TRBJ1-1; CDR3: CASSEPGTEAFF; DNA: TGTGCCAGCAGCGAGCCGGGCACTGAAGCTTTCTTT
V: TRBV13; size: NA; D: NA; J: TRBJ2-2; CDR3: CASSLGPGLNTGELFF; DNA: TGTGCCAGCAGCTTAGGCCCAGGGTTGAACACCGGGGAGCTGTTTTTT
V: TRBV5-1; size: NA; D: TRBD1; J: TRBJ2-5; CDR3: CASSWDRPEEQYF; DNA: TGCGCCAGCAGCTGGGACAGGCCCGAAGAGCAGTACTTC
V: TRBV5-6; size: once; D: TRBD1; J: TRBJ1-1; CDR3: CASSERDRGYVAEAFF; DNA: TGTGCCAGCAGCGAACGGGACAGGGGTTATGTGGCTGAAGCTTTCTTT
V: TRBV2; size: NA; D: NA; J: TRBJ1-5; CDR3: CASRDSFSTQPQHF; DNA: TGTGCCAGCAGGGACAGTTTTTCAACTCAGCCCCAGCATTTT
V: TRBV6-1; size: few; D: NA; J: TRBJ1-1; CDR3: CASSPRRNTEAFF; DNA: TGTGCCAGCAGTCCCCGGAGGAACACTGAAGCTTTCTTT
V: TRBV10-1; size: once; D: TRBD2; J: TRBJ2-3; CDR3: CASSELLSGSADTQYF; DNA: TGCGCCAGCAGTGAGTTGTTAAGCGGGAGTGCAGATACGCAGTATTTT
V: TRBV19; size: NA; D: NA; J: TRBJ1-1; CDR3: CASSAGTRNTEAFF; DNA: TGTGCCAGCAGTGCCGGGACACGGAACACTGAAGCTTTCTTT
V: TRBV2; size: NA; D: TRBD1; J: TRBJ1-2; CDR3: CASSPDREGGYTF; DNA: TGTGCCAGCAGCCCGGACAGGGAAGGTGGCTACACCTTC
V: TRBV29-1; size: NA; D: NA; J: TRBJ2-7; CDR3: CSAESIGYEQYF; DNA: TGCAGCGCCGAGAGTATCGGCTACGAGCAGTACTTC
V: TRBV25-1; size: few; D: NA; J: TRBJ2-5; CDR3: CASSADSYQETQYF; DNA: TGTGCCAGCAGTGCCGACAGCTACCAAGAGACCCAGTACTTC
V: TRBV30; size: NA; D: NA; J: TRBJ2-2; CDR3: CAWSQGTGELFF; DNA: TGTGCCTGGAGTCAGGGCACCGGGGAGCTGTTTTTT
V: TRBV10-3; size: few; D: TRBD1; J: TRBJ1-2; CDR3: CAIGETGARGIEGYTF; DNA: TGTGCCATCGGGGAAACAGGGGCCAGAGGTATCGAGGGCTACACCTTC
V: TRBV5-1; size: NA; D: NA; J: TRBJ2-7; CDR3: CASSFEGSVHEQYF; DNA: TGCGCCAGCAGCTTCGAGGGTAGCGTCCACGAGCAGTACTTC
V: TRBV9; size: NA; D: NA; J: TRBJ2-3; CDR3: CASSENPGQRDTQYF; DNA: TGTGCCAGCAGCGAGAACCCCGGACAGAGGGATACGCAGTATTTT
V: TRBV2; size: NA; D: NA; J: TRBJ1-1; CDR3: CASSVTLKNTEAFF; DNA: TGTGCCAGCAGTGTGACACTTAAGAACACTGAAGCTTTCTTT